This TCR beta chain derives from a study of cytomegalovirus exposure and HLA in healthy donors. Study-wide background: A data release that came early held approximately 85 million unique TCRs from HLA-typed donors.

With respect to this clone: Its cognate antigen is unknown.

Amplification used 60 Vbeta primers and 13 Jbeta primers. The table came from immunoSEQ multiplex PCR; TCRdb's copy has only in-frame clones and leaves some out. The sample has 90,000 to 100,000 clones, just under 80% seen once. Germline loops: CDR1 MNHEY, CDR2 SVGAGI. This CDR3 region has 14 residues. Findings and limits, study-wide: Within a later analysis, the majority of CMV-associated TCR beta chains appeared HLA-restricted.

This clonotype was sampled from a woman aged 40 to 50 in good health and CMV-seronegative. This chain connects TRBV6-5 to TRBJ2-5; tentative D call: TRBD2 (6 bases). TRBJ2-7 matches the DNA end more closely, so the J call is doubtful. Sequenced sample: PBMCs. The CDR3 coding sequence is TGTGCCAGCGGGAGAGTAGGGAGGATCTACGAGCAGTACTTC. Translating gives CASGRVGRIYEQYF.